The T cell receptor (beta chain) described here comes from a study of T-cell reconstitution after alpha-beta-depleted transplantation in children. V dropped 0 bases and J dropped 8 bases, with 8 bases sitting between them. CDR3 length equals 12 residues. The V gene's germline CDR1 is SGHRS and CDR2 YFSETQ. With regard to this clonotype: The antigen is undetermined.

Study-wide findings and caveats: After one year, T-cell counts and TCRbeta diversity mostly came from new T cells. Expanded clones from the graft, numbering several hundred, reportedly supplied alpha-beta T cells about two months after transplant. TCRbeta diversity was high at day 60 in some patients (a result of surviving recipient T cells and thymic progenitors).

Unique molecular identifiers were built into the TCRbeta library. TCRdb passed the PCR reads through MiXCR, listing each CDR3 protein once. The data show around 500,000 distinct CDR3 sequences, around 23% seen once. This TCR derives from a boy in the first two years of life who had a stem cell transplant for acute myeloid leukemia, so the T cells may come from the graft donor. The starting material was PBMCs, mostly from graft donor cells, obtained 360 days after TCRalphabeta/CD19-depleted stem cell transplant. The gene calls are TRBV5-1 and TRBJ1-1; D unclear. The CDR3 here is CASSLDGIEAFF. CDR3 sequence (DNA): TGCGCCAGCAGCTTGGACGGAATAGAAGCTTTCTTT. Combining the CDR3 with reference TRBV5-1 and TRBJ1-1 gives the whole variable domain KAGVTQTPRYLIKTRGQQVTLSCSPISGHRSVSWYQQTPGQGLQFLFEYFSETQRNKGNFPGRFSGRQFSNSRSEMNVSTLELGDSALYLCASSLDGIEAFFGQGTRLTVV.